A single sample is the source of the 17 T cell receptor beta chains below, sequenced in a study of T cells in Graves' hyperthyroidism and ophthalmopathy. RNA transcripts yielded amplified TCR beta CDR3 regions. The primer set for the first-round RT-PCR of the TCR CDR3 was HTBI. TCRdb ran MiXCR on the multiplex PCR reads and lists one entry per CDR3 protein. The data hold about 680,000 distinct CDR3 sequences, with around a third observed a single time. Sequencing input: blood. These receptor sequences come from a woman aged 40 to 50 with Graves' hyperthyroidism.

The V and J genes are TRBV7-2 and TRBJ2-5; either TRBD1 or TRBD2 may fit D (5 bases each). V was pared by 3 bases and J by 1 base, with 12 bases between. Germline-derived CDR1 and CDR2 are SGHTA and FQGNSA. This CDR3 contains 15 residues. The CDR3 is CASSLGTVRQETQYF. In DNA, the CDR3 is TGTGCCAGCAGCTTGGGGACGGTCCGCCAAGAGACCCAGTACTTC. Supplemented by reference TRBV7-2 and TRBJ2-5, the full variable domain reads GAGVSQSPSNKVTEKGKDVELRCDPISGHTALYWYRQSLGQGLEFLIYFQGNSAPDKSGLPSDRFSAERTGGSVSTLTIQRTQQEDSAVYLCASSLGTVRQETQYFGPGTRLLVL.

The table lists this clonotype with a few counts. CDR3 in amino acids: CASSAGSQPQHF. The CDR3 DNA sequence: TGTGCCAGCAGTGCCGGGAGTCAGCCCCAGCATTTT. The chain couples TRBV28 to TRBJ1-5; no clear D gene. With 5 bases removed from V and 6 bases from J, the gap between germline ends came to 8 bases. The CDR3 is made up of 12 amino acids. Looked up from germline, CDR1 is MDHEN and CDR2 is SYDVKM.

This clonotype was recorded many times. The gene calls are TRBV7-2 and TRBJ1-1; D is undetermined. Trimming removed 7 bases from V and 5 bases from J, with 14 bases in between. Germline V gene sequence: CDR1 SGHTA, CDR2 FQGNSA. CDR3 length: 13 amino acids. The chain's CDR3 is CASNRYGETEAFF. DNA of the CDR3: TGTGCCAGCAACCGATACGGGGAAACTGAAGCTTTCTTT. Variable domain in full (rest from reference TRBV7-2 and TRBJ1-1): GAGVSQSPSNKVTEKGKDVELRCDPISGHTALYWYRQSLGQGLEFLIYFQGNSAPDKSGLPSDRFSAERTGGSVSTLTIQRTQQEDSAVYLCASNRYGETEAFFGQGTRLTVV.

This clonotype was observed many times. This chain links TRBV29-1 with TRBJ1-2; D unclear. Per germline, CDR1 SQVTM and CDR2 ANQGSEA. V was cut by 4 bases and J by 4 bases, with 10 bases left in between. This CDR3 comprises 12 residues. The CDR3 coding sequence is TGCAGCGTTGTTGACTTCAGCTATGGCTACACCTTC. This encodes CSVVDFSYGYTF.

Concerning this clonotype itself: This may be a read error, as it is one base from a much larger clone. The chain combines TRBV13 with TRBJ1-1; unclear D gene. Germline-derived CDR1 and CDR2 are PRHDT and FYEKMQ (reference sequence). V lost 5 bases, J lost 11 bases, and 12 bases lay in between. This CDR3 is built from 11 residues. CDR3 sequence reads: CASSHGPWAFF. CDR3 bases: TGTGCCAGCAGCCACGGTCCGTGGGCTTTCTTT.

Many counts were recorded for this clonotype. V usage is TRBV25-1 and J usage is TRBJ1-4; D may be TRBD1 (5 bases). Trimming cost V 6 bases and J 7 bases, with 18 bases left between them. This CDR3 is built from 15 residues. Germline CDR1 reads MGHDK; CDR2 reads SYGVNS. The CDR3, as DNA: TGTGCCAGCAGCGATTTGCGGCGGGGGGGTGAAAAACTGTTTTTT. Protein product: CASSDLRRGGEKLFF.

This clonotype was seen only a few times. The chain has TRBV4-3 and TRBJ2-7; D is unresolved. Germline values: CDR1 LGHNA, CDR2 YSLEER. There are 14 residues in the CDR3. Trimming took off 0 bases at V and 0 bases at J, with 6 bases between the two ends. CDR3 protein: CASSQDVYSYEQYF. The CDR3 region has the DNA TGCGCCAGCAGCCAAGACGTCTACTCCTACGAGCAGTACTTC.

CDR3 nucleotides: TGTGCCATCAGTGAAGACTGGTTGGGGGAGACCCAGTACTTC. Translation: CAISEDWLGETQYF. This chain connects TRBV10-3 to TRBJ2-5, with D unclear. Germline V gene data show CDR1 as ENHRY and CDR2 as SYGVKD. Between the trimmed V and J ends, which lost 3 bases and 5 bases, there was a span of 13 bases. The CDR3 totals 14 residues.

This clonotype appeared many times. The CDR3 sequence is CASSLPTGWTEAFF. The DNA of the CDR3 is TGTGCCAGCAGTTTACCCACCGGGTGGACTGAAGCTTTCTTT. The V and J genes are TRBV28 and TRBJ1-1; D is undetermined. The CDR3 consists of 14 residues. Per the germline V gene, CDR1 is MDHEN and CDR2 is SYDVKM. Trimming cost V 2 bases and J 5 bases, with 12 bases left between them.

The chain links TRBV5-1 to TRBJ2-5; D tentatively fits TRBD1 or TRBD2 (5 bases each). Trimming took 7 bases from V and 5 from J, leaving 12 bases between them. The germline V gene has CDR1 SGHRS and CDR2 YFSETQ. There are 12 residues in the CDR3. Written as DNA, the CDR3 is TGCGCCAGCCTGGGACCCCGGGAGACCCAGTACTTC. This sequence encodes CASLGPRETQYF.

This clonotype was found many times. This chain uses TRBV14 with TRBJ2-7; no definite D call. With 4 bases removed from V and 3 bases from J, the gap between germline ends came to 19 bases. The CDR3 sequence is 16 residues long. Germline CDR1 reads SGHDN; CDR2 reads FVKESK. The CDR3, as DNA: TGTGCCAGCAGCCCCTTTCTGAGCAATTCGGACTACGAGCAGTACTTC. It is translated as CASSPFLSNSDYEQYF.

This clonotype was recorded at least ten times. This chain links TRBV2 with TRBJ1-3, with no clear D. Germline V gene sequence: CDR1 SNHLY, CDR2 FYNNEI. V was trimmed by 6 bases and J by 1 base, leaving 7 bases between them. CDR3 length: 13 residues. The CDR3 loop is CASRRESGNTIYF. The DNA for the CDR3 is TGTGCCAGCAGAAGGGAGTCTGGAAACACCATATATTTT.

This clonotype appeared a few times. This sequence joins TRBV6-5 and TRBJ2-6; TRBD2 might be the D (5 bases). V was clipped by 5 bases and J by 0 bases, with 14 bases between them. The germline gives CDR1 MNHEY, CDR2 SVGAGI. The CDR3 extends over 17 amino acids. The CDR3 is CASSEQSGLSGANVLTF. In DNA form, the CDR3 reads TGTGCCAGCAGTGAACAATCCGGACTCTCTGGGGCCAACGTCCTGACTTTC.

Ten or more counts support this clonotype. The V gene is TRBV20-1, the J gene TRBJ2-5; the match to TRBD2 covers 11 bases. The length of the CDR3 is 16 residues. From germline, CDR1 is DFQATT and CDR2 SNEGSKA (reference sequence). After removal of 0 bases from V and 5 bases from J, the junction contained 8 bases not matched to a gene. CDR3 in amino acids: CSARDILAGGTETQYF. The CDR3 DNA follows: TGCAGTGCTAGAGATATCCTAGCGGGGGGAACGGAGACCCAGTACTTC.

V is TRBV7-2 and J is TRBJ2-7; D is unresolved. CDR1 is SGHTA, CDR2 FQGNSA, per germline. The CDR3 extends over 14 amino acids. The V end was cut by 4 bases, the J end by 3 bases, with 13 bases between. CDR3 loop: CASSSLLRVYEQYF. The CDR3 DNA sequence: TGTGCCAGCAGCTCACTTCTAAGGGTCTACGAGCAGTACTTC.

The CDR3 loop is CASLAGNEKLFF. Here the CDR3 DNA reads TGTGCCAGCTTGGCGGGGAATGAAAAACTGTTTTTT. V usage is TRBV6-1 and J usage is TRBJ1-4, with no clear D. Trimming stripped 8 bases from V and 5 bases from J, with 9 bases between. The CDR3 consists of 12 residues. From germline, CDR1 is MNHNS and CDR2 SASEGT.

This chain connects TRBV24-1 to TRBJ2-2, with no clear D. In germline, CDR1 is KGHDR, CDR2 SFDVKD. V was trimmed by 11 bases and J by 9 bases, leaving 21 bases between them. The CDR3 runs to 14 residues. The CDR3 sequence is CASRSPRGRRELFF. CDR3 bases: TGTGCCAGCAGATCGCCCCGAGGCAGGCGGGAGCTGTTTTTT.